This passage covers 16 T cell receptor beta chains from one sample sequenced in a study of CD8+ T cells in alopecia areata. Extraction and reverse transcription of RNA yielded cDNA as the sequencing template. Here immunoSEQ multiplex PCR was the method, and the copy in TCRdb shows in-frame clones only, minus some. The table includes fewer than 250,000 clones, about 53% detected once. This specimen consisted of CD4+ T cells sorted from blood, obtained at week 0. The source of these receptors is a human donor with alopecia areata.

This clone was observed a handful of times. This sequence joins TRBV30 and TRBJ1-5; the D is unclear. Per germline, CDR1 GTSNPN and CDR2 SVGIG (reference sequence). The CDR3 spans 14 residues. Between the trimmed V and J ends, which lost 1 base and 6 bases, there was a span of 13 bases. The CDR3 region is CAWSAAGSGQPQHF. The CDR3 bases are TGTGCCTGGAGTGCGGCAGGTTCGGGTCAGCCCCAGCATTTT.

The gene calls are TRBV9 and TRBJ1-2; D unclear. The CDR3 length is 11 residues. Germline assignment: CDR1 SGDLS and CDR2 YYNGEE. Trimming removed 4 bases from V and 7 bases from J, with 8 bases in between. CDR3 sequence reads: CASSSWAGYTF. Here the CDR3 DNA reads TGTGCCAGCAGCTCCTGGGCTGGCTACACCTTC.

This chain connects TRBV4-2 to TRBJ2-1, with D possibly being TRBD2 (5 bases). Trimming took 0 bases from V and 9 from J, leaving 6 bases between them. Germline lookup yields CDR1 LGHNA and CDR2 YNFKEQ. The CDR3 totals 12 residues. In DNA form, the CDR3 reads TGTGCCAGCAGCCAAGAGGAGGTTGAGCAGTTCTTC. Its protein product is CASSQEEVEQFF.

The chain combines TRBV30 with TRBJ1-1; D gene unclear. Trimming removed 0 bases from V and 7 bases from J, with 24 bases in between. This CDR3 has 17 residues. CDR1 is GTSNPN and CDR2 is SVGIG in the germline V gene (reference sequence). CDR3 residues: CAWSVFIGRRIGGEAFF. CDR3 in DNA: TGTGCCTGGAGTGTATTTATAGGACGCCGAATTGGTGGTGAAGCTTTCTTT.

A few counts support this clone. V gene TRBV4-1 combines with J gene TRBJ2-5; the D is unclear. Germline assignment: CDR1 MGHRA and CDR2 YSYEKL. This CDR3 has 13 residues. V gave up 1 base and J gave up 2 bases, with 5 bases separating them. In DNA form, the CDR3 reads TGCGCCAGCAGCCAAGGGCAGCAAGAGACCCAGTACTTC. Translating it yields CASSQGQQETQYF.

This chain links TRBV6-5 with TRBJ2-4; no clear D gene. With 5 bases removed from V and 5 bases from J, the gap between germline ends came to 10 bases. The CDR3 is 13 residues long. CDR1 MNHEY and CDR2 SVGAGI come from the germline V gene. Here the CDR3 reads CASSDRGENIQYF. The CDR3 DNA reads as TGTGCCAGCAGTGACCGTGGGGAAAACATTCAGTACTTC.

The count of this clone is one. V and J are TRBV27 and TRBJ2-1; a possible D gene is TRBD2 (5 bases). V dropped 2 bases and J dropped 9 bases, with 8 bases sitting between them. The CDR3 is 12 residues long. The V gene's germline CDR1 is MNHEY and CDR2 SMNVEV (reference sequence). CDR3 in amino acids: CASSLRRGEQFF. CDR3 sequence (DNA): TGTGCCAGCAGTTTACGCCGGGGTGAGCAGTTCTTC.

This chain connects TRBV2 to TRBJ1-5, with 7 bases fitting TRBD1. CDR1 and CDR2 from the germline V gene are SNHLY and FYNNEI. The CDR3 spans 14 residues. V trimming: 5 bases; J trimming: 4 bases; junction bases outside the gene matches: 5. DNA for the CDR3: TGTGCCAGCAGTTATGGGACAGAGAATCAGCCCCAGCATTTT. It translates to CASSYGTENQPQHF.

The CDR3 DNA reads TGTGCCAGCAGCGCCGAACTCCTAGGGGAGCTGTTTTTT. Its translation: CASSAELLGELFF. The gene calls are TRBV7-2 and TRBJ2-2; no reliable D call. V lost 5 bases and J 8 bases, leaving 12 bases between the germline ends. CDR3 length equals 13 residues. Germline assignment: CDR1 SGHTA and CDR2 FQGNSA.

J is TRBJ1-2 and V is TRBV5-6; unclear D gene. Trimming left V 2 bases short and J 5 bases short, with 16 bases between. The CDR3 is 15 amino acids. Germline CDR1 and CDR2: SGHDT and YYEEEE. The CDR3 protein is CASSFAQAPIYGYTF. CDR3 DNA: TGTGCCAGCAGCTTTGCGCAGGCCCCTATATATGGCTACACCTTC.

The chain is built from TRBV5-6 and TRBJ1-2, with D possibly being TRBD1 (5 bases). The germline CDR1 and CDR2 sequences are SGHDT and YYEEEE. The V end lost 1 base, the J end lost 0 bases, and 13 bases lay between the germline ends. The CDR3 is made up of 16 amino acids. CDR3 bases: TGTGCCAGCAGCTTGATCACGGGGCCGGCTAACTATGGCTACACCTTC. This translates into CASSLITGPANYGYTF.

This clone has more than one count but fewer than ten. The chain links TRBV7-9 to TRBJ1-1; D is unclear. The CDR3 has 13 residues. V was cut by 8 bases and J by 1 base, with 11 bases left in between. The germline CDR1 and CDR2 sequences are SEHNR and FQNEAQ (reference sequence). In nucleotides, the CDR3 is TGTGCCAGCGGTCGGCTGCAGAACACTGAAGCTTTCTTT. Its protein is CASGRLQNTEAFF. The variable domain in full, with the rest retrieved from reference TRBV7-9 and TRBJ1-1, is DTGVSQNPRHKITKRGQNVTFRCDPISEHNRLYWYRQTLGQGPEFLTYFQNEAQLEKSRLLSDRFSAERPKGSFSTLEIQRTEQGDSAMYLCASGRLQNTEAFFGQGTRLTVV.

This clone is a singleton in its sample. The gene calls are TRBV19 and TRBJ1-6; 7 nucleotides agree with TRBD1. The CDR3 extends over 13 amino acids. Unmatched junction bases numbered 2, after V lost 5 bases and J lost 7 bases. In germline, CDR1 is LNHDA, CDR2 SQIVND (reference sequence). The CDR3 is CASSSDRNSPLHF. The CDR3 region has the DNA TGTGCCAGTAGTTCGGACAGGAATTCACCCCTCCACTTT. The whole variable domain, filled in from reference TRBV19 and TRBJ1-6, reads DGGITQSPKYLFRKEGQNVTLSCEQNLNHDAMYWYRQDPGQGLRLIYYSQIVNDFQKGDIAEGYSVSREKKESFPLTVTSAQKNPTAFYLCASSSDRNSPLHFGNGTRLTVT.

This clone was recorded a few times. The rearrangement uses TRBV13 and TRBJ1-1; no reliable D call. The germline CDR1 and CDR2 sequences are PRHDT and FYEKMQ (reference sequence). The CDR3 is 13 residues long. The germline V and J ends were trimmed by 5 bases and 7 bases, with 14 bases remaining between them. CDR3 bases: TGTGCCAGCAGCGTAAAAAGTAACCGTGAAGCTTTCTTT. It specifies CASSVKSNREAFF.

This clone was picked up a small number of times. The CDR3 sequence is CAWSVRRGQGADNYGYTF. The CDR3 coding sequence is TGTGCCTGGAGTGTACGGAGAGGGCAGGGGGCCGATAACTATGGCTACACCTTC. The chain links TRBV30 to TRBJ1-2; 8 bases are a match to TRBD1. Per germline, CDR1 GTSNPN and CDR2 SVGIG (reference sequence). V was pared by 0 bases and J by 1 base, with 13 bases of the junction left unmatched. CDR3 length: 18 residues.

The CDR3 coding sequence is TGTGCCAGCTCAGACTGGAGAGAGACCCAGTACTTC. Amino acid sequence: CASSDWRETQYF. The chain employs TRBV19 and TRBJ2-5; D ambiguous. Trimming took 9 bases from V and 4 from J, leaving 12 bases between them. Looked up from germline, CDR1 is LNHDA and CDR2 is SQIVND (reference sequence). The CDR3 consists of 12 residues.